The 4 T cell receptor beta chains below all came from one sample that was sequenced in a study of graft-versus-host responses after intestinal transplantation. The assay was immunoSEQ multiplex PCR, and TCRdb's table has in-frame clones only and misses some. The sample lists roughly 60,000 clones, 80% to 90% occurring once. The sequencing used PBMCs, collected 26 days after transplant. These receptors were collected from a human patient who received an intestinal transplant, so some T cells may come from the graft donor.

The chain uses TRBV29-1 and TRBJ2-1, with a weak D call TRBD2 (6 bases). The CDR3 consists of 15 residues. The germline V and J ends were trimmed by 3 bases and 6 bases, with 18 bases remaining between them. Germline CDR1 SQVTM, CDR2 ANQGSEA. The chain's CDR3 is CSVDRGVDMVNEQFF. The CDR3 bases are TGCAGCGTTGATCGCGGGGTCGACATGGTCAATGAGCAGTTCTTC.

The rearrangement joins TRBV11-3 to TRBJ1-6; D ambiguous. CDR3 length equals 13 residues. V lost 0 bases, J lost 9 bases, and 6 bases lay in between. Germline-derived CDR1 and CDR2 are SGHNT and YENEEA. The CDR3, as DNA: TGTGCCAGCAGCTTAGATGAGGTTTCACCCCTCCACTTT. The encoded protein is CASSLDEVSPLHF.

This clone was seen a single time. An end of the junction differs from the germline gene, which may be a read error. The chain links TRBV30 to TRBJ1-3, with TRBD1 as a possible D gene (5 bases). CDR1 is GTSNPN, CDR2 SVGIG, per germline (reference sequence). The CDR3 runs to 15 residues. The CDR3 is CARREMTVAGNTIYF. CDR3 sequence (DNA): TGTGCCAGGAGGGAGATGACAGTGGCTGGAAACACCATATATTTT. Using reference TRBV30 and TRBJ1-3 for the parts outside the CDR3, the full variable domain is SQTIHQWPATLVQPVGSPLSLECTVEGTSNPNLYWYRQAAGRGLQLLFYSVGIGQISSEVPQNLSASRPQDRQFILSSKKLLLSDSGFYLCARREMTVAGNTIYFGEGSWLTVV.

The J gene is TRBJ2-7, the V gene TRBV28, with D unresolved. The germline CDR1 and CDR2 sequences are MDHEN and SYDVKM. This CDR3 has 14 residues. With 4 bases removed from V and 0 bases from J, the gap between germline ends came to 10 bases. The CDR3 sequence is CASSWAVRSYEQYF. The CDR3 bases are TGTGCCAGCAGTTGGGCAGTTCGCTCCTACGAGCAGTACTTC.